Given below is one TCR beta chain in context. As processed by the authors: Nucleated cell number was recorded as an estimate derived from reference gene primer amplification. TCRdb's copy holds only in-frame clones and misses some; the assay was immunoSEQ multiplex PCR. V, J and clone size derive from that table, while D and trimming were established from the DNA sequence. The sample holds more than 300,000 clones; approximately 84% are singletons and the top ten take about 4.2%. Two consecutive negative NP/OP PCR tests, clearance, or resolved symptoms defined Cohort 3 recovery. This sample stems from a study of blood T cell repertoires in COVID-19. Study-level information: PBMCs, B-cell-depleted T cells, or T cells were the source of the cDNA or gDNA that made up the material.

Trimming cost V 2 bases and J 3 bases; bases outside gene matches: 6. Germline V CDR1 and CDR2: SEHNR, FQNEAQ (reference sequence). The length of the CDR3 is 16 residues. The sample consisted of PBMCs or T cells enriched from blood (not recorded which). The rearrangement links TRBV7-9 to TRBJ2-2; TRBD1 aligns across 7 bases. The TCR sequence derives from a man aged 30 to 45 who had recovered from COVID-19. The CDR3 reads CASSLRGQGDTGELFF. In DNA form, the CDR3 reads TGTGCCAGCAGCTTAAGGGGCCAGGGGGACACCGGGGAGCTGTTTTTT.